These 11 T cell receptor beta chains came from one sample sequenced in a study of beta chain features in type 1 diabetes. Of the isolated RNA, all was reverse transcribed, and so the sequenced material was expressed TCRB transcripts. Clones were read by immunoSEQ multiplex PCR, and TCRdb kept only the in-frame ones, dropping some. The profile shows fewer than 500,000 clones, around 14% of them singletons. The sample comprised naive CD4+ T cells from blood. These receptors were taken from a man aged 25-40 years in good health.

Note on this clone: Other DNA variants within this sample encode the same CDR3. The chain has TRBV12-5 and TRBJ2-5, with no clear D. The CDR3 totals 11 residues. V lost 6 bases and J 3 bases, leaving 5 bases between the germline ends. Germline loops: CDR1 LGHNT, CDR2 FRNRAP. The CDR3 here is CASGLEETQYF. The CDR3 coding sequence is TGTGCTAGTGGCCTCGAAGAGACCCAGTACTTC.

This chain links TRBV30 with TRBJ2-1; a possible D gene is TRBD1 (5 bases). The V end was cut by 1 base, the J end by 7 bases, with 17 bases between. The CDR3 sequence is 15 residues long. The germline gives CDR1 GTSNPN, CDR2 SVGIG (reference sequence). CDR3 region: CAWSGRTLPGNEQFF. The CDR3 DNA follows: TGTGCCTGGAGTGGCAGGACCCTGCCAGGGAATGAGCAGTTCTTC.

This clone came up a few times. The chain employs TRBV29-1 and TRBJ2-5; TRBD1 is a possible D gene (6 bases). The CDR3 is 14 residues long. Germline assignment: CDR1 SQVTM and CDR2 ANQGSEA. Between the trimmed V and J ends, which lost 4 bases and 2 bases, there was a span of 14 bases. CDR3 loop: CSVAGHGKQETQYF. As DNA, the CDR3 is TGCAGCGTTGCGGGACACGGAAAACAAGAGACCCAGTACTTC. The full variable domain, completed using reference TRBV29-1 and TRBJ2-5, is SAVISQKPSRDICQRGTSLTIQCQVDSQVTMMFWYRQQPGQSLTLIATANQGSEATYESGFVIDKFPISRPNLTFSTLTVSNMSPEDSSIYLCSVAGHGKQETQYFGPGTRLLVL.

This chain uses TRBV19 with TRBJ2-6; D is uncertain. The CDR3 is made up of 16 amino acids. Looked up from germline, CDR1 is LNHDA and CDR2 is SQIVND (reference sequence). V was clipped by 5 bases and J by 0 bases, with 11 bases between them. CDR3 sequence: CASSPRRASGANVLTF. The DNA for the CDR3 is TGTGCCAGTAGTCCCCGACGGGCCTCTGGGGCCAACGTCCTGACTTTC.

This clone has just a few counts. Other DNA sequences from this sample encode an identical CDR3 as well. In DNA, the CDR3 is TGTGCCAGCAGTCCAACAGGGAGCAATCAGCCCCAGCATTTT. Its protein is CASSPTGSNQPQHF. The rearrangement uses TRBV25-1 and TRBJ1-5, with D possibly TRBD1 on 6 matching bases. Germline-derived CDR1 and CDR2 are MGHDK and SYGVNS. CDR3 size: 14 residues. V was clipped by 5 bases and J by 1 base, with 9 bases between them. Looking up the rest from reference TRBV25-1 and TRBJ1-5 gives the full variable domain: EADIYQTPRYLVIGTGKKITLECSQTMGHDKMYWYQQDPGMELHLIHYSYGVNSTEKGDLSSESTVSRIRTEHFPLTLESARPSHTSQYLCASSPTGSNQPQHFGDGTRLSIL.

V is TRBV11-2 and J is TRBJ2-5, with no clear D. The ends were cut back, 3 bases at V and 4 bases at J, with 6 bases in the middle. CDR3 length equals 12 residues. Germline values: CDR1 SGHAT, CDR2 FQNNGV. CDR3 region: CASSFHTETQYF. The CDR3 DNA reads as TGTGCCAGCAGCTTCCACACAGAGACCCAGTACTTC.

The rearrangement links TRBV25-1 to TRBJ1-1; D might be TRBD1 (6 bases). From germline, CDR1 is MGHDK and CDR2 SYGVNS. V lost 4 bases, J lost 3 bases, and 9 bases lay in between. The CDR3 sequence is 13 residues long. The CDR3 nucleotides read TGTGCCAGCAGTGGTACAGGGTACACTGAAGCTTTCTTT. This encodes CASSGTGYTEAFF.

This clone has only a few counts. CDR3 sequence reads: CASSSEGPQYF. The CDR3, as DNA: TGTGCCAGCAGCTCAGAGGGCCCGCAGTATTTT. The J gene is TRBJ2-3, the V gene TRBV7-9, with a weak D call TRBD2 (5 bases). V lost 4 bases and J 10 bases, leaving 9 bases between the germline ends. This CDR3 contains 11 residues. CDR1 and CDR2 (germline): SEHNR, FQNEAQ (reference sequence).

This clone has more than one count but fewer than ten. The chain links TRBV5-4 to TRBJ1-2; D call uncertain. CDR3 size: 16 residues. Deletions cut 3 bases from V and 5 bases from J, with 20 bases between. In germline, CDR1 is SGHNT, CDR2 YYREEE (reference sequence). This CDR3 reads CASSSGLGQVIYGYTF. Here the CDR3 DNA reads TGTGCCAGCAGCTCTGGGTTGGGTCAGGTAATTTATGGCTACACCTTC.

The chain recombines TRBV5-1 with TRBJ2-1, with a weak D call TRBD1 (6 bases). CDR3 length: 15 amino acids. V gave up 1 base and J gave up 6 bases, with 14 bases separating them. CDR1 is SGHRS, CDR2 YFSETQ, per germline. The CDR3 protein is CASSLSGTSGNEQFF. For the CDR3, the DNA is TGCGCCAGCAGCTTGTCCGGGACATCTGGCAATGAGCAGTTCTTC.

In this sample, this clone turned up a few times. This chain joins TRBV4-2 and TRBJ2-3, with 12 bases lining up with TRBD2. Germline CDR1 reads LGHNA; CDR2 reads YNFKEQ. Trimming removed 0 bases from V and 4 bases from J; junction bases left unmatched: 5. The CDR3 contains 17 residues. The CDR3 protein is CASSQDKLAGGPDTQYF. CDR3 nucleotides: TGTGCCAGCAGCCAAGATAAACTAGCGGGGGGCCCAGATACGCAGTATTTT.